This T cell receptor beta chain is drawn from a study of CD8 T cells in ankylosing spondylitis. Looked up from germline, CDR1 is SGHRS and CDR2 is YFSETQ. This CDR3 spans 15 amino acids. V dropped 6 bases and J dropped 3 bases, with 17 bases sitting between them. A quantitative 5'-RACE method, one with molecular barcodes, was used to make TCR beta libraries. TCRdb fed the 5' RACE reads into MiXCR, producing one record per CDR3 protein. In the table there are hundreds of thousands of distinct CDR3 sequences, 20% to 25% of which are singletons. This receptor was identified in a female donor with ankylosing spondylitis or in good health (not recorded which). The source material was blood, either unsorted or a sorted T cell fraction (not recorded which). This chain connects TRBV5-1 to TRBJ2-3; the D gene is possibly TRBD2 (6 bases). The CDR3 nucleotides are TGCGCCAGCAACTTCCCGGGAGTGAGGACAGATACGCAGTATTTT. It is translated as CASNFPGVRTDTQYF.